This T cell receptor (beta chain) was identified in a study of blood T cell repertoires in COVID-19. Study information: COVID-19 samples, acute and convalescent, were from the United States, Italy and Spain. Sources were T cells, B-cell-depleted T cells, or PBMCs; the material itself was cDNA or gDNA.

What the recovered Cohort 3 donors had was two negative PCRs, clearance, or symptom resolution. This clone showed up just once. CDR1 is SNHLY and CDR2 is FYNNEI in the germline V gene. The CDR3 is made up of 13 amino acids. Trimming removed 3 bases at V and 1 base at J, with 6 bases between. Original processing notes: Amplified reference gene primers provided the basis for estimating nucleated cell counts. The protocol was immunoSEQ multiplex PCR, while the TCRdb copy is restricted to in-frame clones and leaves out a portion. V, J and clone size are those of that table, while D and trimming were read from the DNA. The sample includes under 300,000 clones, approximately 91% of them seen just once.

This chain uses TRBV2 with TRBJ1-1; unclear D gene. The sequence was collected from a woman between 25 and 40 years old who had recovered from COVID-19. The sequencing input was PBMCs or T cells enriched from blood (not recorded which). In nucleotides, the CDR3 is TGTGCCAGCAGTGAGAGGTGGAACACTGAAGCTTTCTTT. Translation gives CASSERWNTEAFF. The full variable domain, its missing parts supplied by reference TRBV2 and TRBJ1-1, is EPEVTQTPSHQVTQMGQEVILRCVPISNHLYFYWYRQILGQKVEFLVSFYNNEISEKSEIFDDQFSVERPDGSNFTLKIRSTKLEDSAMYFCASSERWNTEAFFGQGTRLTVV.